The subject of this entry is one TCR beta chain. The V end was cut by 0 bases, the J end by 8 bases, with 10 bases between. The CDR3 consists of 14 residues. Per the germline V gene, CDR1 is MNHEY and CDR2 is SVGAGI. The data were obtained in a study of blood T cell repertoires in COVID-19. Study background: From T cells, B-cell-depleted T cells, or PBMCs came the material, which was cDNA or gDNA.

Categorization into cohorts depended on clinical history that participants reported. Recovery meant two consecutive negative NP/OP PCR tests, professional clearance, or resolved symptoms. Original methodology: Amplification from reference gene primers served as the basis for estimated nucleated cell counts. Some clones are missing from TCRdb's copy, which holds only in-frame ones; the method was immunoSEQ multiplex PCR. For V, J and clone size, that table is used; D and trimming come from the DNA. The sample shows roughly 500,000 clones, roughly nine tenths of them seen only once. This clonotype was obtained from a woman aged 55-75 years who had recovered from COVID-19. V and J are TRBV6-5 and TRBJ2-2; D is ambiguous. Sequencing used PBMCs or T cells enriched from blood (not recorded which). The CDR3 DNA follows: TGTGCCAGCAGTTACTCCCCCTATACTGGGGAGCTGTTTTTT. It specifies CASSYSPYTGELFF.